The 28 T cell receptor beta chains given below trace back to one sample, sequenced in a study of PD-1 blockade in classical Hodgkin lymphoma (dated by TCRdb to the early 2020s). This specimen's time point label, per the study, means: cycle 4 day 1 (C4D1), after 5 to 7 weeks of nivolumab. Relapse after autologous stem cell transplantation had occurred in all trial patients, and cohorts A, B and C were distinguished by prior brentuximab vedotin exposure. Library creation used the immunoSEQ multiplex PCR assay. Not all clones reach the TCRdb copy of this immuneACCESS table, which keeps in-frame sequences only. Checked studies attribute under half of the gap to unresolved V genes and leave the rest unexplained. Recorded for this sample are around 50,000 clones; 90% of them occurred a single time. About 14% of the sample is held by the ten biggest clonotypes. Sample: peripheral blood mononuclear cells (PBMCs), taken before the fourth cycle of nivolumab. Receptors were obtained from a human donor with classical Hodgkin lymphoma.

This clone was picked up a small number of times. The chain employs TRBV11-3 and TRBJ2-1, with 8 bases identical to TRBD2. The germline V gene has CDR1 SGHNT and CDR2 YENEEA. V was clipped by 8 bases and J by 1 base; unmatched bases: 4. This CDR3 has 14 residues. The CDR3 here is CASVAGNSYNEQFF. In nucleotides, the CDR3 is TGTGCCAGCGTAGCGGGAAATTCCTACAATGAGCAGTTCTTC.

The rearrangement links TRBV6-4 to TRBJ1-4, with 9 bases matching TRBD1. The V gene end was trimmed by 0 bases and the J gene end by 0 bases; junction bases not matched to a gene: 8. Germline V gene lookup returns CDR1 MRHNA and CDR2 SNTAGT. CDR3 size: 19 residues. The DNA of the CDR3 is TGTGCCAGCAGTGACTCCGGACAGGGGTGCCTTCCAACTAATGAAAAACTGTTTTTT. This gives the protein CASSDSGQGCLPTNEKLFF.

The chain couples TRBV4-1 to TRBJ2-2; D remains ambiguous. The ends were cut back, 1 base at V and 7 bases at J, with 7 bases in the middle. CDR1 is MGHRA and CDR2 is YSYEKL in the germline V gene. The CDR3 is 13 residues long. For the CDR3, the DNA is TGCGCCAGCAGCCAAGCGATCTACGGGGAGCTGTTTTTT. Its protein product is CASSQAIYGELFF.

The chain is built from TRBV5-6 and TRBJ2-7; D might be TRBD2 (6 bases). V lost 2 bases to trimming and J lost 0 bases, with 15 bases between them. The CDR3 spans 16 residues. Germline CDR1 is SGHDT and CDR2 is YYEEEE. The CDR3: CASSFGRGISSYEQYF. The CDR3 bases are TGTGCCAGCAGCTTTGGGCGGGGTATTAGCTCCTACGAGCAGTACTTC. Together with reference TRBV5-6 and TRBJ2-7, the CDR3 gives the full variable domain: DAGVTQSPTHLIKTRGQQVTLRCSPKSGHDTVSWYQQALGQGPQFIFQYYEEEERQRGNFPDRFSGHQFPNYSSELNVNALLLGDSALYLCASSFGRGISSYEQYFGPGTRLTVT.

V is TRBV30 and J is TRBJ2-7; possibly TRBD2 for D (5 bases). CDR3 length equals 19 residues. CDR1 and CDR2 from the germline V gene are GTSNPN and SVGIG (reference sequence). Trimming left V 0 bases short and J 2 bases short, with 26 bases between. The CDR3 here is CAWSVPAIRGPKFTYEQYF. The CDR3 DNA is TGTGCCTGGAGTGTGCCAGCAATTCGGGGTCCCAAGTTTACCTACGAGCAGTACTTC.

This sequence joins TRBV12-5 and TRBJ1-1, with 7 bases identical to TRBD1. CDR3 length equals 17 residues. V shed 0 bases and J 0 bases; nucleotides not matched to a gene: 7. From germline, CDR1 is LGHNT and CDR2 FRNRAP. The chain's CDR3 is CASGLVVTGRMNTEAFF. For the CDR3, the DNA is TGTGCTAGTGGTTTGGTTGTGACAGGGAGAATGAACACTGAAGCTTTCTTT.

V usage is TRBV28 and J usage is TRBJ2-2; D not resolved. Trimming removed 6 bases from V and 0 bases from J, with 8 bases in between. Germline V gene lookup returns CDR1 MDHEN and CDR2 SYDVKM. This CDR3 comprises 14 residues. CDR3 in amino acids: CASSPHTNTGELFF. In DNA, the CDR3 is TGTGCCAGCAGCCCCCACACGAACACCGGGGAGCTGTTTTTT.

The J gene is TRBJ1-1, the V gene TRBV18, with 9 bases fitting TRBD1. Unmatched junction bases numbered 7, after V lost 3 bases and J lost 5 bases. Per germline, CDR1 KGHSH and CDR2 LQKENI. This CDR3 region has 15 residues. The chain's CDR3 is CASSPSHDRGTEAFF. CDR3 nucleotides: TGTGCCAGCTCACCGTCTCATGACAGGGGGACTGAAGCTTTCTTT.

The chain employs TRBV7-9 and TRBJ1-6, with D tentatively TRBD1 (6 bases). The V gene's germline CDR1 is SEHNR and CDR2 FQNEAQ (reference sequence). The V gene lost 1 base and the J gene lost 10 bases, with 11 bases spanning the gap. The CDR3 has 14 amino acids. The CDR3 loop is CASSLGWQGSPLHF. In DNA, the CDR3 is TGTGCCAGCAGCTTAGGCTGGCAGGGGTCACCCCTCCACTTT. Filled out from reference TRBV7-9 and TRBJ1-6, the complete variable domain reads DTGVSQNPRHKITKRGQNVTFRCDPISEHNRLYWYRQTLGQGPEFLTYFQNEAQLEKSRLLSDRFSAERPKGSFSTLEIQRTEQGDSAMYLCASSLGWQGSPLHFGNGTRLTVT.

The chain recombines TRBV29-1 with TRBJ2-7; 7 nucleotides match TRBD2. Germline V lookup: CDR1 SQVTM, CDR2 ANQGSEA. The CDR3 is 14 residues long. Losses at the gene ends were 3 bases for V and 1 base for J; bases not matched to a gene: 6. CDR3 nucleotide sequence: TGCAGCGTTGATCGGCTAGCGGATTCCTACGAGCAGTACTTC. Its protein is CSVDRLADSYEQYF.

In the case of this clone: One end of the junction is discordant with germline, which a read error may explain. The chain carries TRBV9 and TRBJ2-1, with TRBD2 matching 9 bases. Germline V gene data show CDR1 as SGDLS and CDR2 as YYNGEE. The CDR3 runs 14 residues. CDR3 DNA sequence: TGTGCCAGCAGCGTAGGTAGCGGGAGACCTGCAGGGGTCTTC. This gives the protein CASSVGSGRPAGVF.

The chain couples TRBV7-6 to TRBJ2-2; no clear D. V lost 3 bases and J 1 base, leaving 12 bases between the germline ends. The germline CDR1 and CDR2 sequences are SGHVS and FNYEAQ. CDR3 length: 16 residues. For the CDR3, the DNA is TGTGCCAGCAGCTTCCTCTCAGAACAGAACACCGGGGAGCTGTTTTTT. Translating it yields CASSFLSEQNTGELFF.

This chain links TRBV10-2 with TRBJ2-2; 7 bases are shared with TRBD1. The germline V gene encodes CDR1 WSHSY and CDR2 SAAADI. This CDR3 is built from 16 residues. V lost 6 bases and J lost 1; bases outside the gene matches: 8. The CDR3 reads CASRTPGQMNTGELFF. The CDR3, as DNA: TGCGCCAGCAGAACACCGGGACAGATGAACACCGGGGAGCTGTTTTTT.

The rearrangement links TRBV10-3 to TRBJ2-3, with D perhaps TRBD1 or TRBD2 (5 bases each). Trimming took off 7 bases at V and 2 bases at J, with 7 bases between the two ends. Germline V lookup: CDR1 ENHRY, CDR2 SYGVKD. This CDR3 comprises 12 residues. The CDR3 coding sequence is TGTGCCATCACCGGGACCACAGATACGCAGTATTTT. Translation gives CAITGTTDTQYF.

The chain's CDR3 is CASSQVELSSYEQYF. CDR3 bases: TGCGCCAGCAGCCAAGTAGAGCTGAGCTCCTACGAGCAGTACTTC. The chain uses TRBV4-1 and TRBJ2-7; no clear D. The germline V gene has CDR1 MGHRA and CDR2 YSYEKL. The CDR3 has 15 residues. Trimming shortened V by 1 base and J by 0 bases, and 10 bases separated the two germline ends.

DNA of the CDR3: TGTGCCAGCAGAAAACAGGGGGGCGGCTACACCTTC. Protein product: CASRKQGGGYTF. V and J are TRBV6-5 and TRBJ1-2, with 8 positions matching TRBD1. Germline-derived CDR1 and CDR2 are MNHEY and SVGAGI. The CDR3 has 12 residues. V shed 6 bases, J shed 8 bases, and the junction held 5 bases outside the gene matches.

This chain joins TRBV10-2 and TRBJ1-1; possibly TRBD1 for D (5 bases). The V gene's germline CDR1 is WSHSY and CDR2 SAAADI. V gave up 10 bases and J gave up 1 base, with 16 bases separating them. The length of the CDR3 is 14 residues. The CDR3 is CATLGGGKNTEAFF. In DNA form, the CDR3 reads TGCGCCACCCTTGGGGGAGGGAAGAACACTGAAGCTTTCTTT.

CDR3 sequence reads: CASWRESTDTQYF. CDR3 DNA sequence: TGTGCCAGCTGGAGGGAAAGCACAGATACGCAGTATTTT. The V gene is TRBV2, the J gene TRBJ2-3; perhaps TRBD2 as D (6 bases). CDR1 and CDR2 from the germline V gene are SNHLY and FYNNEI. Trimming left V 8 bases short and J 0 bases short, with 9 bases between. This CDR3 comprises 13 residues.

The chain uses TRBV11-3 and TRBJ2-7, with 7 bases identical to TRBD1. After removal of 10 bases from V and 3 bases from J, the junction contained 9 bases not matched to a gene. The germline V gene encodes CDR1 SGHNT and CDR2 YENEEA. This CDR3 spans 13 amino acids. CDR3 sequence (DNA): TGTGCCACGACCCGGGACAGCGGCTACGAGCAGTACTTC. It yields the protein CATTRDSGYEQYF.

This clone was seen a handful of times. The CDR3 here is CASSPFSGEHTDTQYF. DNA for the CDR3: TGTGCCAGCAGTCCCTTTAGCGGGGAGCATACGGATACGCAGTATTTT. The chain combines TRBV6-4 with TRBJ2-3; 8 positions agree with TRBD2. The ends lost 5 bases at V and 6 bases at J; junction bases unmatched: 13. The CDR3 consists of 16 residues. Germline CDR1 is MRHNA and CDR2 is SNTAGT.

The chain combines TRBV25-1 with TRBJ2-1; tentative D call: TRBD2 (6 bases). The CDR3 is 11 amino acids. Trimming took off 6 bases at V and 10 bases at J, with 10 bases between the two ends. The germline gives CDR1 MGHDK, CDR2 SYGVNS. CDR3 sequence: CASSGGAEQFF. The CDR3 DNA is TGTGCCAGCAGCGGGGGAGCGGAGCAGTTCTTC.

The chain carries TRBV15 and TRBJ2-7; tentatively, D is TRBD2 (6 bases). V shed 8 bases and J shed 2 bases, with 16 bases lying between them. The CDR3 totals 14 residues. Germline loops: CDR1 LNHNV, CDR2 YYDKDF (reference sequence). This CDR3 reads CATSPGGTTYEQYF. CDR3 sequence (DNA): TGTGCCACCTCCCCGGGCGGGACCACCTACGAGCAGTACTTC.

The chain joins TRBV7-2 to TRBJ1-3; 8 nucleotides align to TRBD1. This CDR3 is built from 15 residues. Per germline, CDR1 SGHTA and CDR2 FQGNSA. After removal of 2 bases from V and 4 bases from J, the junction contained 4 bases not matched to a gene. CDR3 nucleotide sequence: TGTGCCAGCAGCTTACAGGGGGCGTCAGGAAACACCATATATTTT. Translation: CASSLQGASGNTIYF.

The rearrangement joins TRBV28 to TRBJ2-2, with 10 bases aligning to TRBD2. CDR1 is MDHEN and CDR2 is SYDVKM in the germline V gene. V shed 5 bases, J shed 5 bases, and the junction held 8 bases outside the gene matches. The CDR3 loop spans 16 amino acids. DNA of the CDR3: TGTGCCAGCAGTGGCCGACTAGCGGGTTTTACCGGGGAGCTGTTTTTT. Translation gives CASSGRLAGFTGELFF.

V gene TRBV6-6 combines with J gene TRBJ1-2, with D perhaps matching TRBD1 (5 bases). The CDR3 has 13 amino acids. V was trimmed by 0 bases and J by 7 bases, leaving 9 bases between them. Per germline, CDR1 MNHNY and CDR2 SVGAGI (reference sequence). The CDR3 DNA reads TGTGCCAGCAGTTACTCGGACATCAGTGGCTACACCTTC. Amino acid sequence: CASSYSDISGYTF.

The chain recombines TRBV29-1 with TRBJ1-1; D gene ambiguous. V was trimmed by 4 bases and J by 6 bases, leaving 15 bases between them. From germline, CDR1 is SQVTM and CDR2 ANQGSEA. There are 13 residues in the CDR3. This CDR3 reads CSVGATPPAEAFF. Here the CDR3 DNA reads TGCAGCGTTGGCGCTACCCCACCCGCTGAAGCTTTCTTT. The whole variable domain, filled in from reference TRBV29-1 and TRBJ1-1, reads SAVISQKPSRDICQRGTSLTIQCQVDSQVTMMFWYRQQPGQSLTLIATANQGSEATYESGFVIDKFPISRPNLTFSTLTVSNMSPEDSSIYLCSVGATPPAEAFFGQGTRLTVV.

The V gene is TRBV28, the J gene TRBJ2-7, with 12 bases identical to TRBD2. CDR3 length: 16 amino acids. Germline V gene sequence: CDR1 MDHEN, CDR2 SYDVKM. Trimming at V came to 3 bases and at J to 3 bases, leaving 6 bases not matched to a gene. For the CDR3, the DNA is TGTGCCAGCAGTTTCGGACTAGCGGGAACCTACTACGAGCAGTACTTC. Translation: CASSFGLAGTYYEQYF.

The chain employs TRBV6-6 and TRBJ1-3; D is unresolved. With 2 bases removed from V and 0 bases from J, the gap between germline ends came to 8 bases. Germline V lookup: CDR1 MNHNY, CDR2 SVGAGI (reference sequence). The length of the CDR3 is 15 residues. The CDR3 sequence is CASSYEANSGNTIYF. CDR3 nucleotides: TGTGCCAGCAGTTACGAAGCGAACTCTGGAAACACCATATATTTT.